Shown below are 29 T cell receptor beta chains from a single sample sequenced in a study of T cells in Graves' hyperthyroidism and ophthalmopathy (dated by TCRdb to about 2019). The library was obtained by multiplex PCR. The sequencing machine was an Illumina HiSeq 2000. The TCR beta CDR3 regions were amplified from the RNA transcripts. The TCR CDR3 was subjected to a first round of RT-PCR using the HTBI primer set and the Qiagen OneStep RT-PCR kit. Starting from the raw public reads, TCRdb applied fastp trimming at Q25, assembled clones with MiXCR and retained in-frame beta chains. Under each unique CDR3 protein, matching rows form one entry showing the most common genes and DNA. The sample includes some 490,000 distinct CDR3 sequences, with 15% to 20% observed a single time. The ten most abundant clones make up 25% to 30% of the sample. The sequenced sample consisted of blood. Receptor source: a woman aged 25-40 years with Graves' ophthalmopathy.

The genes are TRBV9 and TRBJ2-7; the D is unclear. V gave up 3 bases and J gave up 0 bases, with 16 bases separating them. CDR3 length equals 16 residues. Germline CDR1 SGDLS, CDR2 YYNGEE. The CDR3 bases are TGTGCCAGCAGCGGAGACTCGAGACGGAACTCCTACGAGCAGTACTTC. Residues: CASSGDSRRNSYEQYF.

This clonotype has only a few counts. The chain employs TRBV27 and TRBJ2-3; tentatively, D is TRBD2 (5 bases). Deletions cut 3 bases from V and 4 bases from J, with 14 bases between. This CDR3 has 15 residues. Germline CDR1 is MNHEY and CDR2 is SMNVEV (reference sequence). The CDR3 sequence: CASSFSGSGPDTQYF. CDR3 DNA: TGTGCCAGCAGTTTTTCGGGGAGCGGCCCAGATACGCAGTATTTT.

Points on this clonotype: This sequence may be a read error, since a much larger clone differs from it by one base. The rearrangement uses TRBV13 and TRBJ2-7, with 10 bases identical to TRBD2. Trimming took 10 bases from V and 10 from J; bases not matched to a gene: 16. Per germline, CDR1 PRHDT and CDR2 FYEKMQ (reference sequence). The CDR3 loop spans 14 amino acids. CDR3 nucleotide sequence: TGTGCCAACAGGTCCCCTAGCGGGAGTTCTGAACAGTACTTC. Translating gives CANRSPSGSSEQYF.

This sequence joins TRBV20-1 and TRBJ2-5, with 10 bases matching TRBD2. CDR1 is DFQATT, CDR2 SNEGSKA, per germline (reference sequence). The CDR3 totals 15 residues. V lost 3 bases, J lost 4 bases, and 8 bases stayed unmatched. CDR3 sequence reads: CSARPSSGRGETQYF. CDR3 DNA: TGCAGTGCTAGGCCCTCTAGCGGGAGAGGAGAGACCCAGTACTTC.

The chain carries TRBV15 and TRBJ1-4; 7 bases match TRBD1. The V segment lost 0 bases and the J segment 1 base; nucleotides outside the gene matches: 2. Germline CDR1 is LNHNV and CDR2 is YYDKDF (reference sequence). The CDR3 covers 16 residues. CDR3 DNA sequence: TGTGCCACCAGCAGAGATCAGGGGGGAACTAATGAAAAACTGTTTTTT. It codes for CATSRDQGGTNEKLFF.

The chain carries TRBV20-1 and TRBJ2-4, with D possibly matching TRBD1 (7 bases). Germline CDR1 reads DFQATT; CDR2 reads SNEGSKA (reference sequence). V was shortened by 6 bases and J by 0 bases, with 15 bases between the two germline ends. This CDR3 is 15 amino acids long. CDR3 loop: CSARLRGVAKNIQYF. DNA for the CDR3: TGCAGTGCCCGACTCAGGGGGGTAGCCAAAAACATTCAGTACTTC.

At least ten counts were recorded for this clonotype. The CDR3 sequence is CASSPRTSGSGYEQYF. The CDR3 nucleotides are TGTGCCAGCTCACCAAGGACTAGCGGGAGTGGGTACGAGCAGTACTTC. V gene TRBV18 combines with J gene TRBJ2-7; 13 bases fit TRBD2. The germline gives CDR1 KGHSH, CDR2 LQKENI. This CDR3 comprises 16 residues. The V segment lost 2 bases and the J segment 4 bases; nucleotides outside the gene matches: 5.

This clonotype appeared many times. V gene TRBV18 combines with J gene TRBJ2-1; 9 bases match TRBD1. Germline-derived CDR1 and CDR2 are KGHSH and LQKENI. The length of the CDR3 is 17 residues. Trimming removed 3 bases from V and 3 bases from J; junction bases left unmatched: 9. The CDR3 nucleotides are TGTGCCAGCTCACCTTTACCGGGACAGGGTATCTACAATGAGCAGTTCTTC. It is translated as CASSPLPGQGIYNEQFF.

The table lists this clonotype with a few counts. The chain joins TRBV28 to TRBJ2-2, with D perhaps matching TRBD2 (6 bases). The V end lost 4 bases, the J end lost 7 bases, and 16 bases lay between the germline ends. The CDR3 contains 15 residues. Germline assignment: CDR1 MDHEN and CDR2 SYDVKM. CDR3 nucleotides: TGTGCCAGCAGTTCAACAACTAGCTTTGGCGGGGAGCTGTTTTTT. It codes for CASSSTTSFGGELFF.

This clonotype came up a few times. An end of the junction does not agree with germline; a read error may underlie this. The CDR3 reads CAGSARPPPDTQYF. In nucleotides, the CDR3 is TGTGCCGGCAGTGCGAGACCTCCCCCAGATACGCAGTATTTT. This chain joins TRBV6-1 and TRBJ2-3; D is ambiguous. The CDR3 is 14 residues long. The germline CDR1 and CDR2 sequences are MNHNS and SASEGT.

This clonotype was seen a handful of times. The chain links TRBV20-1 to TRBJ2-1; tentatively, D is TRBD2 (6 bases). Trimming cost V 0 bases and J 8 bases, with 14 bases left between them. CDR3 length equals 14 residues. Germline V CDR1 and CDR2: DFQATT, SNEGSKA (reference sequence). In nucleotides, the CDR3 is TGCAGTGCTAGAGATAAAGGGGAGGTGGATGAGCAGTTCTTC. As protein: CSARDKGEVDEQFF.

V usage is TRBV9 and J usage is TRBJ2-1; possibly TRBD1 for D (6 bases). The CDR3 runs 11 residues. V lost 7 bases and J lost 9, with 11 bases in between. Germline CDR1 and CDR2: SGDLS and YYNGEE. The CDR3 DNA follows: TGTGCCAGCCGTGGGGGCTTTGAGCAGTTCTTC. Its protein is CASRGGFEQFF.

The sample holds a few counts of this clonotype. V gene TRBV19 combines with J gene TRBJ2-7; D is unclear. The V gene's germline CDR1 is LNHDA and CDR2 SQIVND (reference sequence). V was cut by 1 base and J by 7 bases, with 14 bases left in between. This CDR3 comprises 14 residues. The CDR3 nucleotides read TGTGCCAGTAGTATAGGGGATTGGACCGGGGAGCAGTACTTC. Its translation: CASSIGDWTGEQYF.

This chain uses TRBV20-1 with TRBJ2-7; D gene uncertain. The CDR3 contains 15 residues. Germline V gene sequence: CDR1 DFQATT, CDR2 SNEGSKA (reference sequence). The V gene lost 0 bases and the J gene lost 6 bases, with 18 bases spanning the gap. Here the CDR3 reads CSARDSSNLEIEQYF. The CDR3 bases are TGCAGTGCTAGAGACTCCTCTAATCTGGAGATCGAGCAGTACTTC.

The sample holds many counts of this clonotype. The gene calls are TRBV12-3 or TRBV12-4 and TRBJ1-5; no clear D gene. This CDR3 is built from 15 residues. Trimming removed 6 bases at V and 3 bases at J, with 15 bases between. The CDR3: CASRPTRAPNQPQHF. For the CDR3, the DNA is TGTGCCAGCAGACCTACCCGGGCCCCCAATCAGCCCCAGCATTTT.

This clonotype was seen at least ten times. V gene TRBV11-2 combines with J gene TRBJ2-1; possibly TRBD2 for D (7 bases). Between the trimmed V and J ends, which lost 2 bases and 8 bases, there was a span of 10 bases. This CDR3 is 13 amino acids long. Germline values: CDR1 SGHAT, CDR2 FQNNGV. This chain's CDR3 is CASSLQGRDEQFF. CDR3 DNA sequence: TGTGCCAGCAGCTTACAGGGGAGGGATGAGCAGTTCTTC.

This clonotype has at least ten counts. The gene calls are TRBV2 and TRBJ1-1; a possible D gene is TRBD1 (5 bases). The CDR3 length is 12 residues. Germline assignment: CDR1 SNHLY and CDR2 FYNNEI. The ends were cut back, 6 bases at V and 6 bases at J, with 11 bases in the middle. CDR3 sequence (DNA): TGTGCCAGCAGGACCGTAGGGGCTGAAGCTTTCTTT. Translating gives CASRTVGAEAFF.

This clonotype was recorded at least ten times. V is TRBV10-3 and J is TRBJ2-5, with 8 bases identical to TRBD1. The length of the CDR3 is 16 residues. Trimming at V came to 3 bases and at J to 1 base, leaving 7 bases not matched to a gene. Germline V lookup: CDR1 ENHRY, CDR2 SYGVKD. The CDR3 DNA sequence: TGTGCCATCAGTGAACCAGGGGGCAGGGGCCAAGAGACCCAGTACTTC. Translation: CAISEPGGRGQETQYF.

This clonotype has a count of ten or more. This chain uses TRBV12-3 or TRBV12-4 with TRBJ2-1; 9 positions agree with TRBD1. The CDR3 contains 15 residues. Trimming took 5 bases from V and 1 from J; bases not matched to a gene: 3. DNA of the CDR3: TGTGCCAGCAGTGCGACAGGGGGGTCCTACAATGAGCAGTTCTTC. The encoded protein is CASSATGGSYNEQFF.

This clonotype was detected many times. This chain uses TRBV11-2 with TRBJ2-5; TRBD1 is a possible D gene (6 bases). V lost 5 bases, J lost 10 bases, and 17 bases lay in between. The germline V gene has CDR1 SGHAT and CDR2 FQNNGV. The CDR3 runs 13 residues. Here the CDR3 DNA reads TGTGCCAGCAGCCAACAGGGTTTAGGGATCCAGTACTTC. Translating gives CASSQQGLGIQYF.

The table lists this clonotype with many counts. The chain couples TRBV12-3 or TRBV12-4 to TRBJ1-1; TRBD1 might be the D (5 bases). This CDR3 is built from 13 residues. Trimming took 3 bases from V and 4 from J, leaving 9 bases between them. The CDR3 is CASSFEGSTEAFF. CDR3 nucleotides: TGTGCCAGCAGTTTCGAGGGGAGCACTGAAGCTTTCTTT.

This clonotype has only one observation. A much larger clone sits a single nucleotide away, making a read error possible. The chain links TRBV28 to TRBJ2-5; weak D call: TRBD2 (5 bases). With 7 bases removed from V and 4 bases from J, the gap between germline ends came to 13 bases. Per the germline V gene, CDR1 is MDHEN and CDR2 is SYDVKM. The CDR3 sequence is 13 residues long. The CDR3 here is CASNKQRAETQYF. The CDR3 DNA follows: TGTGCCAGCAACAAACAGAGGGCAGAGACCCAGTACTTC.

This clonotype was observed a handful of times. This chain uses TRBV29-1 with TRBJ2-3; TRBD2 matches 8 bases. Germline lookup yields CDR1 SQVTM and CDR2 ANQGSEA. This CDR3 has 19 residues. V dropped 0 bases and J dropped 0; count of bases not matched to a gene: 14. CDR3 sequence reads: CSVEDLGAGDWSSTDTQYF. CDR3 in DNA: TGCAGCGTTGAAGACCTCGGAGCGGGAGATTGGTCTAGCACAGATACGCAGTATTTT.

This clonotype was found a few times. The CDR3 here is CASSLGPSSGANVLTF. DNA of the CDR3: TGTGCCAGCAGTTTGGGACCGTCCTCTGGGGCCAACGTCCTGACTTTC. The chain recombines TRBV28 with TRBJ2-6; D may match TRBD1 or TRBD2 (5 bases each). V lost 3 bases and J lost 0, with 9 bases in between. Germline V gene sequence: CDR1 MDHEN, CDR2 SYDVKM. The CDR3 sequence is 16 residues long.

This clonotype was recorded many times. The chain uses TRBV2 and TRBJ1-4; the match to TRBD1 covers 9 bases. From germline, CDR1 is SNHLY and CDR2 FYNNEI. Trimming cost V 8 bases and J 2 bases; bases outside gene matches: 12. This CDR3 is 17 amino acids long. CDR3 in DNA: TGTGCCAGCTCTAAAGGGACAGGGAGAGCGACTAATGAAAAACTGTTTTTT. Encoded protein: CASSKGTGRATNEKLFF.

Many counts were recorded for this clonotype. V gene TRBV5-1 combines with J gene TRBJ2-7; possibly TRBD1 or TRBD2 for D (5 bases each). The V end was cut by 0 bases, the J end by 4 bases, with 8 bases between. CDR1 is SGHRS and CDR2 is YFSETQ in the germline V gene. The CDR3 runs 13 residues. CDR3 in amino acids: CASSLAGTYEQYF. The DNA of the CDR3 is TGCGCCAGCAGCTTGGCGGGGACGTACGAGCAGTACTTC.

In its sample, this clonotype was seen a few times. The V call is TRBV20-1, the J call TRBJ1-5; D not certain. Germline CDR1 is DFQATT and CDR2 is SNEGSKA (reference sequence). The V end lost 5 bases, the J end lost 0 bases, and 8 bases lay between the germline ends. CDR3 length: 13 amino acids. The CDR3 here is CSAQQSSNQPQHF. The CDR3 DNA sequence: TGCAGTGCTCAGCAATCTAGCAATCAGCCCCAGCATTTT.

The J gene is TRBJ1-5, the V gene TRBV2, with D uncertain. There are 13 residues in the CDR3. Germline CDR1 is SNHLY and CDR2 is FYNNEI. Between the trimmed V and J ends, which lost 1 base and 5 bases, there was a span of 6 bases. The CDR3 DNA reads TGTGCCAGCAGTGAAGGGCGGCATCAGCCCCAGCATTTT. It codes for CASSEGRHQPQHF. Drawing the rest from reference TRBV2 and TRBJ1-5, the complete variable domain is EPEVTQTPSHQVTQMGQEVILRCVPISNHLYFYWYRQILGQKVEFLVSFYNNEISEKSEIFDDQFSVERPDGSNFTLKIRSTKLEDSAMYFCASSEGRHQPQHFGDGTRLSIL.

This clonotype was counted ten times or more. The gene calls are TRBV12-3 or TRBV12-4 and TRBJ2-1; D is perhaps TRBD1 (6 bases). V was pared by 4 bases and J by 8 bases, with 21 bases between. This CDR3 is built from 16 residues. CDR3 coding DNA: TGTGCCAGCAGTTCGTACAGGGCCATGGTGGCCGATGAGCAGTTCTTC. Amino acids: CASSSYRAMVADEQFF.